Included here is one T cell receptor (beta chain) sequence, with context. Antigen specificity is unknown. These data come from a study of CD8+ T cells in alopecia areata. Findings and limits, study-wide: Patients shared TCRs less clearly than mice did, possibly for HLA-related reasons.

Extraction of RNA preceded its reverse transcription into cDNA, which served as the sequencing template. Clones were sequenced by immunoSEQ multiplex PCR, and TCRdb holds only the in-frame ones, with some missing. The data show hundreds of thousands of clones, with roughly two thirds seen just once and around 1.2% held by the top ten. Germline-derived CDR1 and CDR2 are SQVTM and ANQGSEA. V was shortened by 7 bases and J by 3 bases, with 13 bases between the two germline ends. CDR3 length: 12 amino acids. This sequence was found in a human donor with alopecia areata. The J gene is TRBJ2-7, the V gene TRBV29-1, with D perhaps given as TRBD1 or TRBD2 (6 bases each). The starting material was CD4+ T cells sorted from blood, obtained at week 0. CDR3 protein: CSGGAGFYEQYF. DNA for the CDR3: TGCAGCGGGGGGGCTGGTTTCTACGAGCAGTACTTC.